Listed here are 29 T cell receptor beta chains from one sample, sequenced in a study of T cell clonality in common variable immunodeficiency (dated by TCRdb to 2013 to 2016). Receptor amplification or capture employed the immunoSEQ multiplex PCR assay. TCRdb limited this immuneACCESS table to in-frame rearrangements with V and J called. A share of clones is missing; checked studies link under half to unresolved V genes, and the rest is unexplained. The table for this sample lists tens of thousands of clones, none of them counted only once. Approximately 3.9% of the sample belongs to the ten largest clones. Input material: peripheral blood mononuclear cells. The receptors derive from a person aged 18 to 70 in good health.

At least ten counts were recorded for this clone. The observed sequence ends 3 residues before the CDR3 terminus, with the missing tail filled in from the germline J gene. The genes are TRBV2 and TRBJ1-1; no reliable D call. The CDR3 totals 14 residues. V was trimmed by 6 bases and J by 6 bases, leaving 17 bases between them. The germline gives CDR1 SNHLY, CDR2 FYNNEI. CDR3: CASSSEALRAEAFF. The CDR3 DNA, read in part, is TGTGCCAGCAGCTCCGAGGCCTTGAGGGCTGAA.

This clone appeared a few times. The DNA read from the CDR3 is TGCGCCAGCTCCCTAGCGGGGGGGCCATTCGCAATTTCTGATGAG. Translation gives CASSLAGGPFAISDE. The full CDR3 protein reads CASSLAGGPFAISDEQFF. This rearrangement joins TRBV10-2 to TRBJ2-1; 12 nucleotides line up with TRBD2. The read gets to within 3 residues of the CDR3 end, and the germline J gene fills in the rest. Losses at the gene ends were 8 bases for V and 8 bases for J; bases not matched to a gene: 19. The CDR3 has 18 residues. Germline V lookup: CDR1 WSHSY, CDR2 SAAADI.

This clone was recorded at least ten times. The CDR3 extends 3 residues past the end of the read, so its final part is completed from the germline J gene. The rearrangement links TRBV5-4 to TRBJ2-1; perhaps TRBD2 as D (7 bases). Trimming took 0 bases from V and 0 from J, leaving 10 bases between them. CDR1 is SGHNT, CDR2 YYREEE, per germline (reference sequence). The CDR3 consists of 16 residues. The sequenced CDR3 bases are TGTGCCAGCAGCTTGGAAGGGGGGGGCTCCTACAATGAG. This gives the protein CASSLEGGGSYNE. In full, the CDR3 reads CASSLEGGGSYNEQFF.

This clone was counted ten times or more. Coverage ceases 3 residues before the CDR3 finishes, and the germline J gene fills in the end. The gene calls are TRBV9 and TRBJ2-1, with 8 nucleotides matching TRBD1. After removal of 2 bases from V and 3 bases from J, the junction contained 4 bases not matched to a gene. This CDR3 has 15 amino acids. Germline values: CDR1 SGDLS, CDR2 YYNGEE. The sequenced part of the CDR3 DNA is TGTGCCAGCAGCGTGGACAGGGCCTTCTACAATGAG. Translating it yields CASSVDRAFYNE. The whole CDR3 sequence reads CASSVDRAFYNEQFF.

This clone was found many times. Read sequence stops 3 residues before the CDR3 end, and the germline J gene provides the missing end. The gene calls are TRBV20-1 and TRBJ2-1; D ambiguous. The germline V gene encodes CDR1 DFQATT and CDR2 SNEGSKA (reference sequence). The V end was cut by 2 bases, the J end by 4 bases, with 12 bases between. CDR3 length: 14 residues. CDR3 amino acids: CSARKQILYNEQFF. CDR3 bases read: TGCAGTGCTAGAAAGCAAATACTTTACAATGAG.

In this sample, this clone turned up many times. The missing CDR3 end, 3 residues past where the read stops, is filled in from the germline J gene. The gene calls are TRBV5-1 and TRBJ2-1; the D gene is possibly TRBD2 (6 bases). There are 14 residues in the CDR3. Trimming removed 4 bases at V and 4 bases at J, with 12 bases between. From germline, CDR1 is SGHRS and CDR2 YFSETQ. The part of the CDR3 DNA that was read is TGCGCCAGCAGCGCTAGCGCACCATACAATGAG. Translating it yields CASSASAPYNE. The CDR3 as a whole reads CASSASAPYNEQFF.

This clone showed up many times. The read terminates 3 residues before the CDR3 end, so the remaining end is supplied by the germline J gene. The gene calls are TRBV5-1 and TRBJ2-5; TRBD2 matches 8 bases. The CDR3 loop spans 12 amino acids. Germline CDR1 reads SGHRS; CDR2 reads YFSETQ. Germline trimming cut 7 bases from V and 5 bases from J; bases unmatched to any gene: 4. Incomplete CDR3 DNA: TGCGCCAGCTCACGGGGGGGGGAGACC. This codes for CASSRGGET. Given in full, the CDR3 is CASSRGGETQYF. The whole variable domain, remainder taken from reference TRBV5-1 and TRBJ2-5, is KAGVTQTPRYLIKTRGQQVTLSCSPISGHRSVSWYQQTPGQGLQFLFEYFSETQRNKGNFPGRFSGRQFSNSRSEMNVSTLELGDSALYLCASSRGGETQYFGPGTRLLVL.

This clone was seen ten or more times. The read ends 3 residues early relative to the CDR3; the germline J gene fills the gap. This chain links TRBV7-9 with TRBJ1-2, with a tentative D call TRBD1 (5 bases). The CDR3 runs 13 residues. CDR1 and CDR2 from the germline V gene are SEHNR and FQNEAQ (reference sequence). Trimming took off 7 bases at V and 4 bases at J, with 13 bases between the two ends. CDR3 sequence reads: CASNKQALYGYTF. The DNA read from the CDR3 is TGTGCCAGCAACAAACAGGCTCTCTATGGC.

In its sample, this clone was seen a few times. The CDR3 extends 3 residues past the end of the read, so its final part is completed from the germline J gene. V is TRBV30 and J is TRBJ1-1; perhaps TRBD1 as D (6 bases). The germline CDR1 and CDR2 sequences are GTSNPN and SVGIG (reference sequence). CDR3 size: 15 residues. CDR3 region: CAWSVQGSVVKTAFF. The part of the CDR3 DNA that was read is TGTGCCTGGAGTGTACAGGGTAGCGTGGTTAAGACA.

At least ten counts were recorded for this clone. The read terminates 3 residues before the CDR3 end, so the remaining end is supplied by the germline J gene. The chain has TRBV5-1 and TRBJ1-3, with 9 bases matching TRBD1. This CDR3 has 17 residues. Per germline, CDR1 SGHRS and CDR2 YFSETQ. V shed 0 bases, J shed 4 bases, and the junction held 8 bases outside the gene matches. The CDR3 bases that were read are TGCGCCAGCAGCTTGGGGCCGACAGGGGGTTCAGGAAACACC. Protein product: CASSLGPTGGSGNT. The whole CDR3 region reads CASSLGPTGGSGNTIYF.

This clone appeared many times. The read gets to within 3 residues of the CDR3 end, and the germline J gene fills in the rest. The rearrangement links TRBV10-3 to TRBJ2-5; 8 bases match TRBD2. The CDR3 is 15 residues long. Germline CDR1 reads ENHRY; CDR2 reads SYGVKD. J lost 5 bases, V lost 7 bases, and 12 bases had no gene match. CDR3 sequence: CAITRSGGLGETQYF. The covered CDR3 bases are TGTGCCATCACCCGGTCGGGGGGGCTCGGGGAGACC.

This clone was seen repeatedly, ten times or more. Sequencing ends 3 residues short of the CDR3 end; the germline J gene provides the rest. The rearrangement links TRBV20-1 to TRBJ2-5; TRBD2 aligns across 10 bases. V lost 1 base and J lost 5; bases outside the gene matches: 4. Germline CDR1 reads DFQATT; CDR2 reads SNEGSKA (reference sequence). The CDR3 sequence is 14 residues long. Here the CDR3 reads CSARAPSGSETQYF. The covered CDR3 bases are TGCAGTGCTAGAGCGCCTAGCGGGAGTGAGACC.

As regards this clone: The read falls 3 residues short of the CDR3 end, and the missing part is taken from the germline J gene. The J gene is TRBJ2-4, the V gene TRBV5-1; D is ambiguous. The CDR3 extends over 13 amino acids. The germline V gene encodes CDR1 SGHRS and CDR2 YFSETQ. The part of the CDR3 DNA that was read is TGCGCCAGCAGCTTGGACACTAACTATGGT. Its translation: CASSLDTNYG. The whole CDR3 protein is CASSLDTNYGQYF.

This clone was picked up many times. From the germline J gene comes the end of the CDR3, since the read stops 3 residues before it. The chain couples TRBV20-1 to TRBJ2-1; 7 bases agree with TRBD1. CDR1 and CDR2 from the germline V gene are DFQATT and SNEGSKA (reference sequence). This CDR3 is 13 amino acids long. The V gene end was trimmed by 5 bases and the J gene end by 6 bases; junction bases not matched to a gene: 7. Incomplete CDR3 DNA: TGCAGTGCTCAGACAGGGATGAGCAATGAG. Protein product: CSAQTGMSNE. The whole CDR3 sequence reads CSAQTGMSNEQFF.

This clone was detected ten times or more. Coverage ceases 3 residues before the CDR3 finishes, and the germline J gene fills in the end. This chain joins TRBV5-1 and TRBJ2-3, with a weak D call TRBD1 (6 bases). V lost 0 bases to trimming and J lost 1 base, with 9 bases between them. This CDR3 is built from 15 residues. Looked up from germline, CDR1 is SGHRS and CDR2 is YFSETQ. The CDR3 spells CASSLANRGTDTQYF. Partial CDR3 DNA: TGCGCCAGCAGCTTGGCAAACAGGGGCACAGATACG. Full variable domain (remainder filled in from reference TRBV5-1 and TRBJ2-3): KAGVTQTPRYLIKTRGQQVTLSCSPISGHRSVSWYQQTPGQGLQFLFEYFSETQRNKGNFPGRFSGRQFSNSRSEMNVSTLELGDSALYLCASSLANRGTDTQYFGPGTRLTVL.

In this sample, this clone turned up many times. The read falls 3 residues short of the CDR3 end, and the missing part is taken from the germline J gene. The chain combines TRBV4-1 with TRBJ2-3; TRBD2 agrees at 12 bases. Germline V gene lookup returns CDR1 MGHRA and CDR2 YSYEKL. The length of the CDR3 is 17 residues. J gave up 0 bases and V 2 bases, and 3 bases lay outside the gene matches. The covered CDR3 bases are TGCGCCAGCAGCCAATGGGGGACTAGCGGGAGCACAGATACG. It yields the protein CASSQWGTSGSTDT. In full, the CDR3 is CASSQWGTSGSTDTQYF.

This clone has a handful of counts. The read falls 3 residues short of the CDR3 end, and the missing part is taken from the germline J gene. The rearrangement links TRBV20-1 to TRBJ2-1; 12 positions match TRBD2. The CDR3 is 15 amino acids. The V and J ends lost 5 bases and 6 bases, in that order; junction bases with no gene match: 8. CDR1 DFQATT and CDR2 SNEGSKA come from the germline V gene (reference sequence). The CDR3 loop reads CSASPTSGSSNEQFF. The covered CDR3 bases are TGCAGTGCTTCTCCGACTAGCGGGAGCTCCAATGAG.

This clone was found many times. Sequencing ends 3 residues short of the CDR3 end; the germline J gene provides the rest. V gene TRBV12-3 or TRBV12-4 combines with J gene TRBJ2-2, with a possible D match to TRBD1 (6 bases). The CDR3 sequence is 15 residues long. Between the trimmed V and J ends, which lost 7 bases and 3 bases, there was a span of 15 bases. The CDR3 region is CASNVQGRDTGELFF. Incomplete CDR3 DNA: TGTGCCAGCAACGTACAGGGTCGGGACACCGGGGAG.

This clone was recorded at least ten times. The observed sequence ends 3 residues before the CDR3 terminus, with the missing tail filled in from the germline J gene. The chain recombines TRBV7-2 with TRBJ1-1; the D is unclear. Looked up from germline, CDR1 is SGHTA and CDR2 is FQGNSA. Trimming shortened V by 10 bases and J by 0 bases, and 12 bases separated the two germline ends. CDR3 length: 13 residues. Incomplete CDR3 DNA: TGTGCCACCTCTCCGAGCCTGAACACTGAA. Translating it yields CATSPSLNTE. The CDR3 reads in full as CATSPSLNTEAFF.

At least ten counts were recorded for this clone. The sequenced fragment ends 3 residues before the CDR3 boundary, so the rest is inferred from the germline J gene. V usage is TRBV6-2 or TRBV6-3 and J usage is TRBJ2-5; 8 bases match TRBD1. This CDR3 contains 13 residues. J gave up 2 bases and V 8 bases, and 4 bases lay outside the gene matches. Looked up from germline, CDR1 is MNHEY and CDR2 is SVGEGT. The part of the CDR3 DNA that was read is TGTGCCAGCCAGAGGGACAGGCAAGAGACC. Protein: CASQRDRQET. The whole CDR3 is CASQRDRQETQYF.

This clone has ten or more counts. The CDR3 extends 3 residues past the end of the read, so its final part is completed from the germline J gene. The V call is TRBV20-1, the J call TRBJ2-2; possible D gene TRBD1, 6 bases. V was clipped by 2 bases and J by 5 bases, with 9 bases between them. The CDR3 runs 13 residues. Looked up from germline, CDR1 is DFQATT and CDR2 is SNEGSKA (reference sequence). CDR3: CSARYTGTGELFF. The DNA read from the CDR3 is TGCAGTGCTAGATACACAGGGACCGGGGAG.

This clone appeared many times. Sequencing ends 3 residues short of the CDR3 end; the germline J gene provides the rest. V usage is TRBV30 and J usage is TRBJ1-1, with a tentative D call TRBD1 (6 bases). The CDR3 totals 13 residues. Per germline, CDR1 GTSNPN and CDR2 SVGIG (reference sequence). Incomplete CDR3 DNA: TGTGGAAGATCGGAACAGGGATCGACTGAA. Translation gives CGRSEQGSTE. The CDR3 in its entirety is CGRSEQGSTEAFF.

There are many counts of this clone. The CDR3 is cut off 3 residues early in the read; its end comes from the germline J gene. The rearrangement links TRBV6-2 or TRBV6-3 to TRBJ1-5; possibly TRBD1 for D (5 bases). Germline values: CDR1 MNHEY, CDR2 SVGEGT. V was shortened by 6 bases and J by 5 bases, with 14 bases between the two germline ends. CDR3 length: 14 residues. The DNA read from the CDR3 is TGTGCCAGCAGAACGGTACAGGCAGATCAGCCC. Protein: CASRTVQADQP. The full CDR3 sequence reads CASRTVQADQPQHF.

At least ten counts were recorded for this clone. The CDR3 end falls 3 residues outside the read, so it is completed with the germline J gene. This chain joins TRBV7-2 and TRBJ1-1, with a possible D match to TRBD1 (6 bases). The CDR3 contains 13 residues. CDR1 is SGHTA and CDR2 is FQGNSA in the germline V gene. V was shortened by 6 bases and J by 6 bases, with 14 bases between the two germline ends. This chain's CDR3 is CASSSLGGAEAFF. The covered CDR3 bases are TGTGCCAGCAGTTCCCTAGGGGGGGCTGAA. The full variable domain, completed using reference TRBV7-2 and TRBJ1-1, is GAGVSQSPSNKVTEKGKDVELRCDPISGHTALYWYRQSLGQGLEFLIYFQGNSAPDKSGLPSDRFSAERTGGSVSTLTIQRTQQEDSAVYLCASSSLGGAEAFFGQGTRLTVV.

The table lists this clone with many counts. Coverage ceases 3 residues before the CDR3 finishes, and the germline J gene fills in the end. This chain links TRBV20-1 with TRBJ2-1; 10 bases are shared with TRBD2. This CDR3 comprises 14 residues. Germline V CDR1 and CDR2: DFQATT, SNEGSKA (reference sequence). Unmatched junction bases numbered 8, after V lost 5 bases and J lost 7 bases. CDR3 DNA (partial): TGCAGTGCTGAGCGGGGGGGACGTACGAATGAG. This translates into CSAERGGRTNE. The whole CDR3 sequence is CSAERGGRTNEQFF.

This clone was counted many times. The read finishes 3 residues shy of the CDR3 end, and the germline J gene is used to complete it. The V and J genes are TRBV5-1 and TRBJ2-1; possible D gene TRBD2, 6 bases. V dropped 4 bases and J dropped 8 bases, with 19 bases sitting between them. Per germline, CDR1 SGHRS and CDR2 YFSETQ. The CDR3 extends over 15 amino acids. CDR3 residues: CASSLRRGSGDEQFF. Incomplete CDR3 DNA: TGCGCCAGCAGCCTTCGCCGGGGTTCGGGGGATGAG.

This clone has a count of ten or more. The CDR3 end lies 3 residues beyond the end of the read and is filled in from the germline J gene. The gene calls are TRBV7-9 and TRBJ2-7, with D tentatively TRBD1 (5 bases). Germline V gene lookup returns CDR1 SEHNR and CDR2 FQNEAQ (reference sequence). Trimming left V 4 bases short and J 2 bases short, with 12 bases between. The length of the CDR3 is 14 residues. The sequenced CDR3 bases are TGTGCCAGCAGCTCGACGGTACAGGCCTACGAG. Amino acid sequence: CASSSTVQAYE. The CDR3 as a whole reads CASSSTVQAYEQYF.

This clone has a count of ten or more. The missing CDR3 end, 3 residues past where the read stops, is filled in from the germline J gene. The chain joins TRBV29-1 to TRBJ2-7; 7 bases are a match to TRBD1. Unmatched junction bases numbered 5, after V lost 7 bases and J lost 5 bases. Germline lookup yields CDR1 SQVTM and CDR2 ANQGSEA. The CDR3 totals 11 residues. The sequenced part of the CDR3 DNA is TGCAGCGCTGGAACAGGGGACGAG. It translates to CSAGTGDE. The CDR3 in full is CSAGTGDEQYF.

The sample holds many counts of this clone. The observed sequence ends 3 residues before the CDR3 terminus, with the missing tail filled in from the germline J gene. The chain uses TRBV30 and TRBJ1-6; D perhaps matches TRBD1 (6 bases). V was cut by 4 bases and J by 2 bases, with 15 bases left in between. Germline CDR1 and CDR2: GTSNPN and SVGIG (reference sequence). This CDR3 contains 16 residues. The part of the CDR3 DNA that was read is TGTGCCTGGACCCCCAACCAGGGGACCTATAATTCACCC. It is translated as CAWTPNQGTYNSP. The whole CDR3 region reads CAWTPNQGTYNSPLHF.